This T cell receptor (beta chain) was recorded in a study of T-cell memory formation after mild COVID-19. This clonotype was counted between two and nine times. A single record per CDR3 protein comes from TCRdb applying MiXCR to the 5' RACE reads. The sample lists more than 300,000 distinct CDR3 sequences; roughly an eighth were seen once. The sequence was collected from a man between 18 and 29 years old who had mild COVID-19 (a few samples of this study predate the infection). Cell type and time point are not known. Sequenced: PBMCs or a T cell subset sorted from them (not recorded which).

For the CDR3, the DNA is TGTGCCAGCAGTCGGGGCCCCCCTGAGTTTGGACTGTTTTTT. It encodes CASSRGPPEFGLFF. The gene calls are TRBV6-5 and TRBJ1-4; D perhaps matches TRBD1 (5 bases). Trimming shortened V by 5 bases and J by 13 bases, and 20 bases separated the two germline ends. The CDR3 runs 14 residues. Per the germline V gene, CDR1 is MNHEY and CDR2 is SVGAGI.